Included here is one T cell receptor beta chain sequence, with context. Antigen: not known. Sequenced by immunoSEQ multiplex PCR; TCRdb stores in-frame clones only, minus some. Seen here are 120,000 or so clones, approximately 89% observed once, and the top ten hold around 5.8%. V gave up 5 bases and J gave up 0 bases, with 15 bases separating them. Germline lookup yields CDR1 LNHDA and CDR2 SQIVND (reference sequence). CDR3 size: 16 residues. The sample belongs to a study of T cell responses to AZD1222 COVID-19 vaccine. General observations from the study: Targets within unmutated variant regions were reportedly found for nearly half of spike-specific TCRs.

This chain links TRBV19 with TRBJ2-3, with a possible D match to TRBD2 (6 bases). The clonotype originates from an adult in good health. Sequenced material: peripheral blood, taken on day 0 of AZD1222 vaccination. The CDR3 loop is CASSLTRGTSTDTQYF. CDR3 sequence (DNA): TGTGCCAGTAGTTTGACGCGGGGTACTAGCACAGATACGCAGTATTTT.